This record covers a single T cell receptor (beta chain). Its target is unknown. This specimen belongs to a study of beta chain features in type 1 diabetes. Study-level findings and limits: People with Type 1 diabetes carried modestly yet significantly shorter TCRB CDR3s in all four CD4+ subsets.

The CDR3 consists of 14 residues. J lost 5 bases, V lost 7 bases, and 11 bases had no gene match. Germline V lookup: CDR1 SQVTM, CDR2 ANQGSEA. The sequenced template was cDNA made from the entire isolated RNA. Average reads for naive, central memory and regulatory T cell samples were about 3.57 million. Measured with immunoSEQ multiplex PCR; TCRdb has only the in-frame clones, and not every one. The table records 150,000 or so clones, around a tenth of them present only once. This chain links TRBV29-1 with TRBJ2-3, with 8 bases matching TRBD1. The receptor comes from a woman in her 40s in good health. The sample consisted of central memory CD4+ T cells from blood. CDR3 bases: TGCAGCGGTGGACAGGGTCTAGCAGGAGATACGCAGTATTTT. It is translated as CSGGQGLAGDTQYF.